A single sample gave rise to the 10 T cell receptor beta chains below, sequenced in a study. Via MiXCR, TCRdb re-called the 5' RACE reads, giving one row per CDR3 protein. The data show 7,000 or so distinct CDR3 sequences, with around 70% seen just once and roughly 4.8% held by the top ten. The sorted Tregs were CD4+CD25+CD127-/low cells. The sequencing input was tumor-infiltrating Tregs sorted from the breast tumor. Receptors were obtained from a female donor with breast cancer.

V usage is TRBV20-1 and J usage is TRBJ2-7; D gene unclear. Trimming stripped 6 bases from V and 0 bases from J, with 9 bases between. CDR3 size: 12 residues. Germline V gives CDR1 DFQATT, CDR2 SNEGSKA (reference sequence). The CDR3 loop reads CSAPPCSYEQYF. Here the CDR3 DNA reads TGCAGTGCACCTCCGTGCTCCTACGAGCAGTACTTC.

J is TRBJ1-5 and V is TRBV18; 7 bases are a match to TRBD1. Germline V gene data show CDR1 as KGHSH and CDR2 as LQKENI. The V and J ends lost 4 bases and 4 bases, in that order; junction bases with no gene match: 1. This CDR3 has 13 residues. The CDR3 sequence: CASSQGANQPQHF. The CDR3 DNA sequence: TGTGCCAGCTCACAGGGGGCAAATCAGCCCCAGCATTTT.

This clonotype is termed medium-sized. The chain employs TRBV7-9 and TRBJ2-1, with 15 positions matching TRBD2. The CDR3 has 18 amino acids. The trim removed 3 bases at V and 0 bases at J, leaving 3 bases unmatched. CDR1 is SEHNR and CDR2 is FQNEAQ in the germline V gene (reference sequence). This chain's CDR3 is CASSFGTSGRSSYNEQFF. DNA of the CDR3: TGTGCCAGCAGCTTTGGGACTAGCGGGAGGAGCTCCTACAATGAGCAGTTCTTC.

The chain combines TRBV9 with TRBJ2-3, with TRBD2 matching 12 bases. Per germline, CDR1 SGDLS and CDR2 YYNGEE. The CDR3 is 17 amino acids. The V gene end was trimmed by 3 bases and the J gene end by 1 base; junction bases not matched to a gene: 6. This CDR3 reads CASSAALAGGRTDTQYF. The CDR3 DNA reads as TGTGCCAGCAGCGCCGCACTAGCGGGGGGCCGCACAGATACGCAGTATTTT.

The chain combines TRBV12-3 or TRBV12-4 with TRBJ2-1; 14 positions agree with TRBD2. The J segment lost 8 bases and the V segment lost 6 bases, leaving 6 bases of the junction unmatched. This CDR3 has 15 amino acids. The CDR3 spells CASSSGTSGGHEQFF. The CDR3, as DNA: TGTGCCAGCAGCTCCGGGACTAGCGGGGGACATGAGCAGTTCTTC.

The table lists this clonotype with a few counts. V gene TRBV27 combines with J gene TRBJ1-5, with a weak D call TRBD1 (6 bases). CDR3 length equals 13 residues. Germline CDR1 MNHEY, CDR2 SMNVEV (reference sequence). The ends were cut back, 6 bases at V and 8 bases at J, with 14 bases in the middle. The CDR3 loop is CASSAGQIEPQHF. CDR3 in DNA: TGTGCCAGCAGCGCGGGACAAATAGAGCCCCAGCATTTT.

V usage is TRBV7-9 and J usage is TRBJ2-1; no reliable D call. Trimming shortened V by 0 bases and J by 4 bases, and 4 bases separated the two germline ends. CDR3 size: 13 residues. In germline, CDR1 is SEHNR, CDR2 FQNEAQ (reference sequence). DNA for the CDR3: TGTGCCAGCAGCTTAGCGAGGTACAATGAGCAGTTCTTC. It codes for CASSLARYNEQFF.

This chain joins TRBV28 and TRBJ1-1; 9 positions agree with TRBD1. Germline trimming cut 3 bases from V and 4 bases from J; bases unmatched to any gene: 3. The germline V gene has CDR1 MDHEN and CDR2 SYDVKM. There are 14 residues in the CDR3. The CDR3 region is CASSFRTGVTEAFF. The DNA for the CDR3 is TGTGCCAGCAGTTTCCGGACAGGGGTCACTGAAGCTTTCTTT.

This clonotype was detected only once. The junction shows a germline mismatch at one end, possibly a read error. The V call is TRBV5-1, the J call TRBJ1-5; D is ambiguous. Germline CDR1 and CDR2: SGHRS and YFSETQ. The CDR3 consists of 15 residues. CDR3 protein: CASSLTGDRNQPQHF. CDR3 nucleotide sequence: TGCGCTAGCAGCTTGACCGGCGACCGCAATCAGCCCCAGCATTTT.

This chain uses TRBV12-3 or TRBV12-4 with TRBJ2-7; 7 bases line up with TRBD1. The CDR3 sequence is 15 residues long. V gave up 3 bases and J gave up 2 bases; unmatched junction bases: 7. DNA of the CDR3: TGTGCCAGCAGTTTTTCGACGACAGGGACCTACGAGCAGTACTTC. It yields the protein CASSFSTTGTYEQYF.